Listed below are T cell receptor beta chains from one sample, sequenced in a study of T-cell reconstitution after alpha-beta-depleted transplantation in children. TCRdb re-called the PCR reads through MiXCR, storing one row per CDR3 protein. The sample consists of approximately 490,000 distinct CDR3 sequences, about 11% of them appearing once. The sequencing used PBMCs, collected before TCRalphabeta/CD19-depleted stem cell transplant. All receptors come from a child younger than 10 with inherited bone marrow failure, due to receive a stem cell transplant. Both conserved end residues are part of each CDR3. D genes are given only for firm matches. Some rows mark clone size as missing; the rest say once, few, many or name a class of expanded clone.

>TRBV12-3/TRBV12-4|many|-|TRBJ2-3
TGTGCCAGCAGTTGGAGTGGGAGCTACACAGATACGCAGTATTTT
CASSWSGSYTDTQYF
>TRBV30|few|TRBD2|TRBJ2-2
TGTGCCTGGAGTCCCCTCCGCGGGAGACTAAACACCGGGGAGCTGTTTTTT
CAWSPLRGRLNTGELFF
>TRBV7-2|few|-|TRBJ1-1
TGTGCCAGCAGCTTAGCGCGGAGGGTGAACACTGAAGCTTTCTTT
CASSLARRVNTEAFF
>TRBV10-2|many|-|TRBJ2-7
TGCGCCAGCAGTGAGTGGGGGTCGGCCGAGCAGTACTTC
CASSEWGSAEQYF
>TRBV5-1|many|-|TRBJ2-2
TGCGCCAGCAGCTTCCGGGACTGGAACACCGGGGAGCTGTTTTTT
CASSFRDWNTGELFF
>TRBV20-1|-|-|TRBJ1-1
TGCAGTGCTATGCAGGGACCCAACACTGAAGCTTTCTTT
CSAMQGPNTEAFF
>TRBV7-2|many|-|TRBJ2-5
TGTGCCAGCAGCTGGGGCCAAGAGACCCAGTACTTC
CASSWGQETQYF
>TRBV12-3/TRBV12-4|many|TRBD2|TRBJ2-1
TGTGCGAGCTTCCTAGCGGGAGGCCGTGATGAGCAGTTCTTC
CASFLAGGRDEQFF
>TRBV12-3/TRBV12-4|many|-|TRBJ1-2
TGTGCCAGCAGTTTGATAGCACTCGGGGGCGTTGGAGGCTACACCTTC
CASSLIALGGVGGYTF
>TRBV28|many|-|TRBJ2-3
TGTGCCAGCAGTTTTTGGTTAGCGGATACAGATACGCAGTATTTT
CASSFWLADTDTQYF
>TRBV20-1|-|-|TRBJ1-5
TGCAGTGCTCCCAGCGGGGACCACGGTCAGCCCCAGCATTTT
CSAPSGDHGQPQHF
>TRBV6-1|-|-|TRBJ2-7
TGTGCCAGCAGTGAAGCGCTTCGCCAGGGCTACGAGCAGTACTTC
CASSEALRQGYEQYF
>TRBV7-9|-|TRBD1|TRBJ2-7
TGTGCCAGCAGCCCTAGAGGACAGGACTACGAGCAGTACTTC
CASSPRGQDYEQYF
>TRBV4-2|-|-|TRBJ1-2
TGTGCCAGGGGCCCTGGACTCGTCTACTATGGCTACACCTTC
CARGPGLVYYGYTF
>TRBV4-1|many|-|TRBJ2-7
TGCGCCAGCAGCCAAGATGACCTCAGGGTCTACGAGCAGTACTTC
CASSQDDLRVYEQYF
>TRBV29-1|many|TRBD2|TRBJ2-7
TGCAGCGTTGTTATAGCGGGAGGGTACGAGCAGTACTTC
CSVVIAGGYEQYF
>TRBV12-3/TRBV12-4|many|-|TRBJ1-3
TGTGCCAGCACCCTTTATCCAGGTTGGGGAACTGGAAACACCATATATTTT
CASTLYPGWGTGNTIYF
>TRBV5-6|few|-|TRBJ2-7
TGTGCCATGGGCCCCGGGGGCAGCTCCTACGAGCAGTACTTC
CAMGPGGSSYEQYF
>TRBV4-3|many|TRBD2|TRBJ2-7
TGCGCCAGCAGCCAAGTACTAGCGAATACCTACGAGCAGTACTTC
CASSQVLANTYEQYF
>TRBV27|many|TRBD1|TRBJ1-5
TGTGCCAGCAGTTTAAGGAGTGGGCACAGGGGGAGAAGCAATCAGCCCCAGCATTTT
CASSLRSGHRGRSNQPQHF
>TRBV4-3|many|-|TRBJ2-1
TGCGCCAGCAGCCAAGATTTCTTCCCTGCGGCCTACAATGAGCAGTTCTTC
CASSQDFFPAAYNEQFF
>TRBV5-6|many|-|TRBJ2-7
TGTGCCAGCAGCTTCGGCGCAGACTACGAGCAGTACTTC
CASSFGADYEQYF
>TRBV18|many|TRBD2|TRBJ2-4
TGTGCCAGCTCACCACTGTCCCCTCTAGCGGGAGGAGGCAAAAACATTCAGTACTTC
CASSPLSPLAGGGKNIQYF
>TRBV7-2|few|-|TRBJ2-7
TGTGCCAGCAGCTTAGCGATGTCTAGCAGAAACTCCTACGAGCAGTACTTC
CASSLAMSSRNSYEQYF
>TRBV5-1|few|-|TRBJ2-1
TGCGCCAGCAGCTTGGTGGGACAGAAGGGGGGAGGAGGTAACCATCGGTCCTACAATGAGCAGTTCTTC
CASSLVGQKGGGGNHRSYNEQFF
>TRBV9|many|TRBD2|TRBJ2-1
TGTGCCAGCAGCCCCCGGACCGGGGGGACTGAGCAGTTCTTC
CASSPRTGGTEQFF
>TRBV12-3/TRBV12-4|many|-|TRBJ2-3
TGTGCCAGCAGTTTGGGGGAGATTGCGCAGTATTTT
CASSLGEIAQYF
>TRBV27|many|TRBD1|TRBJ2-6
TGTGCCAGCAGGAAACTAGGGGGCTTCTCGGCTGGGGCCAACGTCCTGACTTTC
CASRKLGGFSAGANVLTF
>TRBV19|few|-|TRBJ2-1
TGTGCCAGTAGTATAAGCTTCCTACCCTACAATGAGCAGTTCTTC
CASSISFLPYNEQFF
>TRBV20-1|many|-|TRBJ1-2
TGCAGTGCTAGAGATCCGGGGGGCGCCGATGGCTACACCTTC
CSARDPGGADGYTF
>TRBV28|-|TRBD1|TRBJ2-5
TGTGCCAGCAGTTTTCAACAGGGGTGGGGGCAAGAGACCCAGTACTTC
CASSFQQGWGQETQYF
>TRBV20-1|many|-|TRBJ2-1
TGCAGTGCTAGATCCTTCAATGAGCAGTTCTTC
CSARSFNEQFF
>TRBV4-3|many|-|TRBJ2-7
TGCGCCAGCAGCCAGAGGGCTAGCGCTAGCTACGAGCAGTACTTC
CASSQRASASYEQYF
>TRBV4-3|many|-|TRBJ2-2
TGCGCCAGCAGCCAAGAGGGGGGCACCGGGGAGCTGTTTTTT
CASSQEGGTGELFF
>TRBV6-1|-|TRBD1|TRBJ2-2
TGTGCCAGCAGCGTACAGGGGGCGAACACCGGGGAGCTGTTTTTT
CASSVQGANTGELFF
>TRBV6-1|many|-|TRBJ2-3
TGTGCCAGCAGTACGGGGAGCACAGATACGCAGTATTTT
CASSTGSTDTQYF
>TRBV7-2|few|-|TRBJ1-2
TGTGCCAGCAGCTTATGGACGGGGAACTATGGCTACACCTTC
CASSLWTGNYGYTF
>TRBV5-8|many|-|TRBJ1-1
TGTGCCAGCCCGGGCTGGGGAAGGACCGAAGCTTTCTTT
CASPGWGRTEAFF
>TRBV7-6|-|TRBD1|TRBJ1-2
TGTGCCAGCAGCTTTGGCTCGGACAGGGATTTGGTACTCTATGGCTACACCTTC
CASSFGSDRDLVLYGYTF
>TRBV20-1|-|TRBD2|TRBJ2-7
TGCAGTGCTGGCGTCGGCGGGACTAGCGGGAGTCACGAGCAGTACTTC
CSAGVGGTSGSHEQYF
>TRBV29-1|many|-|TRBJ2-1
TGCAGCGTTGATGTGTGGGGCCCCTACAATGAGCAGTTCTTC
CSVDVWGPYNEQFF
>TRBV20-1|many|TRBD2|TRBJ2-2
TGCAGTGCCCTGACTAGCGGGAGAATCGCCGGGGAGCTGTTTTTT
CSALTSGRIAGELFF
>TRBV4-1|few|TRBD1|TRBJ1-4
TGCGCCAGCAGCCAAGCCTCAGGGGGGGCTGAAAAACTGTTTTTT
CASSQASGGAEKLFF
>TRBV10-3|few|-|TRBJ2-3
TGTGCCATCAGTGATGGGACAGGGTCGAGCGGGAGTAGCACGCAGTATTTT
CAISDGTGSSGSSTQYF
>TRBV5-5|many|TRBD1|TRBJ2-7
TGTGCCAGCACCTACAGGGGGAGTCTCTACGAGCAGTACTTC
CASTYRGSLYEQYF
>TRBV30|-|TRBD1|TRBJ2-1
TGTGCCTGGAGGCCCAGGGGGTACCCCCGGGATGAGCAGTTCTTC
CAWRPRGYPRDEQFF
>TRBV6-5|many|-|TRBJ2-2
TGTGCCAGCAGTCCGGGGAGCGGCGAGCTGTTTTTT
CASSPGSGELFF